Listed below are T cell receptor beta chains from one sample, sequenced in a study of T cells in Graves' hyperthyroidism and ophthalmopathy. TCRdb processed the multiplex PCR reads anew with MiXCR; each CDR3 protein has one entry. This sample has about 260,000 distinct CDR3 sequences, with 22% found just once. Source material: blood. The receptors originated from a man aged 25 to 40 with Graves' ophthalmopathy. The CDR3 runs from the conserved cysteine through the conserved F or W. The D gene is left open where the match is weak. Part of the rows lack a size; the others show once, few, many or a class for expanded clones.

V gene,D gene,J gene,clone size,CDR3 protein,CDR3 DNA
TRBV12-3/TRBV12-4,TRBD1,TRBJ2-7,few,CASSLGQGREQYF,TGTGCCAGCAGTTTGGGACAGGGGAGAGAGCAGTACTTC
TRBV12-3/TRBV12-4,TRBD2,TRBJ2-1,many,CASSLASGRAREQFF,TGTGCCAGCAGTTTAGCGAGCGGGAGGGCCAGGGAGCAGTTCTTC
TRBV3-1,-,TRBJ1-3,few,CASSDGDTSGNTIYF,TGTGCCAGCAGCGACGGCGACACGTCTGGAAACACCATATATTTT
TRBV11-3,-,TRBJ1-2,many,CASSSKFYGYTF,TGTGCCAGCAGCTCGAAGTTCTATGGCTACACCTTC
TRBV11-2,-,TRBJ2-5,few,CASSSTRGSETQYF,TGTGCCAGCAGCTCAACGCGGGGATCAGAGACCCAGTACTTC
TRBV20-1,TRBD2,TRBJ2-7,-,CSANLAGGRGQYF,TGCAGTGCTAATCTAGCGGGAGGGCGGGGGCAGTACTTC
TRBV2,TRBD1,TRBJ1-6,few,CASSEVGQGRSPLHF,TGTGCCAGCAGTGAAGTCGGACAGGGTAGATCACCCCTCCACTTT
TRBV3-1,-,TRBJ1-2,-,CASSPPRGSYGYTF,TGTGCCAGCAGCCCCCCCCGGGGATCCTATGGCTACACCTTC
TRBV20-1,TRBD2,TRBJ2-5,many,CSAREGGRSGETQYF,TGCAGTGCTAGAGAAGGCGGGAGATCGGGAGAGACCCAGTACTTC
TRBV28,-,TRBJ1-2,many,CASSTPAGYGYTF,TGTGCCAGCAGCACGCCGGCGGGGTATGGCTACACCTTC
TRBV7-9,TRBD1,TRBJ2-5,few,CASSGQGQGALETQYF,TGTGCCAGCAGCGGGCAGGGACAGGGGGCCTTGGAGACCCAGTACTTC
TRBV11-3,-,TRBJ2-1,many,CASSPPGLSIYNEQFF,TGTGCCAGCAGCCCTCCGGGACTTTCGATCTACAATGAGCAGTTCTTC
TRBV7-8,TRBD2,TRBJ2-7,many,CASSLGLAANEQYF,TGTGCCAGCAGCTTAGGACTAGCTGCCAACGAGCAGTACTTC
TRBV5-6,TRBD1,TRBJ1-6,-,CASQGQGGSPLHF,TGTGCCTCTCAAGGACAGGGTGGGTCACCCCTCCACTTT
TRBV19,-,TRBJ2-7,-,CASSTGASYEQYF,TGTGCCAGTAGTACGGGTGCCTCCTACGAGCAGTACTTC
TRBV10-1,TRBD2,TRBJ2-7,-,CASSSSLAGRGEQYF,TGCGCCAGCAGTTCGTCACTAGCGGGAAGGGGCGAGCAGTACTTC
TRBV7-2,TRBD1,TRBJ2-7,many,CASSPGRRNRGEQYF,TGTGCCAGCAGCCCCGGCCGCCGGAACAGGGGCGAGCAGTACTTC
TRBV24-1,-,TRBJ1-2,few,CATSGRGSSNYGYTF,TGTGCCACCAGCGGAAGAGGCAGCTCTAACTATGGCTACACCTTC
TRBV12-5,TRBD2,TRBJ2-1,few,CASGLGTSGDDNEQFF,TGTGCTAGTGGTTTGGGTACTAGCGGTGATGACAATGAGCAGTTCTTC
TRBV6-5,-,TRBJ2-7,many,CASSYSPGTGMEQYF,TGTGCCAGCAGTTACTCTCCGGGAACGGGCATGGAGCAGTACTTC
TRBV5-1,-,TRBJ1-1,few,CASGDSFATEAFF,TGCGCCAGCGGAGACAGCTTCGCCACTGAAGCTTTCTTT
TRBV29-1,TRBD2,TRBJ2-1,few,CSVEDPVAGVGNEQFF,TGCAGCGTTGAAGATCCCGTAGCGGGAGTGGGCAATGAGCAGTTCTTC
TRBV19,TRBD2,TRBJ2-2,-,CASNTGLASFANTGELFF,TGTGCCAGTAACACAGGACTAGCGAGTTTCGCGAACACCGGGGAGCTGTTTTTT
TRBV6-5,-,TRBJ2-2,-,CASSYSGGTGELFF,TGTGCCAGCAGTTACTCGGGGGGAACCGGGGAGCTGTTTTTT
TRBV6-1,-,TRBJ1-2,-,CASNRDAVSPYGYTF,TGTGCCAGCAACCGAGACGCGGTATCTCCCTATGGCTACACCTTC
TRBV30,-,TRBJ1-2,many,CAWSEPGRTYGYTF,TGTGCCTGGAGTGAACCGGGACGGACCTATGGCTACACCTTC